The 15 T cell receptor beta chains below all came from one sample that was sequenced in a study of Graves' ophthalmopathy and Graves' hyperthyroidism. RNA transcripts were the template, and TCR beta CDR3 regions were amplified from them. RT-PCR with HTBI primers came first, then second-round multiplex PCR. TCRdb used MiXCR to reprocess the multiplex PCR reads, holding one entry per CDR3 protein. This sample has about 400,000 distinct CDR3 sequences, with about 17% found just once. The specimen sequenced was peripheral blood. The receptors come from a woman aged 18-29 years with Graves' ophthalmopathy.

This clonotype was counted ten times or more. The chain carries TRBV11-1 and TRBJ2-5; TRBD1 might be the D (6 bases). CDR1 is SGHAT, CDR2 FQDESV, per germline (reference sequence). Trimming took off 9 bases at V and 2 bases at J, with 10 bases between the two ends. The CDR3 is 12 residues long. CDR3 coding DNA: TGTGCCAGGGAAGACAGGCAAGAGACCCAGTACTTC. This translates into CAREDRQETQYF.

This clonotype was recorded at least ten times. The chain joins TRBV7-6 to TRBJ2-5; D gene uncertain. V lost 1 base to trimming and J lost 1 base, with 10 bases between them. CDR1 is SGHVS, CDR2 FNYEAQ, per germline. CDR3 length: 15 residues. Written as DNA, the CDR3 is TGTGCCAGCAGCTTAGGTTGGCCGAGCCAAGAGACCCAGTACTTC. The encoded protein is CASSLGWPSQETQYF.

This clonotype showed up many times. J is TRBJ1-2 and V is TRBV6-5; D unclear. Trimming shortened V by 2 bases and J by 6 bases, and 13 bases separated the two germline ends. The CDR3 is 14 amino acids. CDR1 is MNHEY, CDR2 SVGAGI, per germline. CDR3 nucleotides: TGTGCCAGCAGTTACGAGGCGGCTGCCGATGGCTACACCTTC. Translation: CASSYEAAADGYTF.

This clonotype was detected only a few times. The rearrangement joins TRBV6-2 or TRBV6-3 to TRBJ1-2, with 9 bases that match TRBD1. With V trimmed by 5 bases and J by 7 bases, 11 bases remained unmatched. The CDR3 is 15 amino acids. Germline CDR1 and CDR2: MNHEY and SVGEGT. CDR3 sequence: CASSDPGQGVSGYTF. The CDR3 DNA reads TGTGCCAGCAGTGACCCGGGACAGGGTGTGAGTGGCTACACCTTC.

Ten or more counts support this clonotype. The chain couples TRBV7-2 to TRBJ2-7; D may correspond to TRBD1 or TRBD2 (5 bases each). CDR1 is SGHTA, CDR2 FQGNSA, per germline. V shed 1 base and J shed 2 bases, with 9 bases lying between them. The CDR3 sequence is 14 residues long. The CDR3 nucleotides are TGTGCCAGCAGCTTAGGGGGGAAACCCTACGAGCAGTACTTC. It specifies CASSLGGKPYEQYF.

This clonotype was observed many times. CDR3 amino acids: CSARDVAGALAEQYF. CDR3 coding DNA: TGCAGTGCTAGAGATGTTGCGGGAGCTTTGGCCGAGCAGTACTTC. The V call is TRBV20-1, the J call TRBJ2-7, with 7 bases that match TRBD2. From germline, CDR1 is DFQATT and CDR2 SNEGSKA (reference sequence). This CDR3 contains 15 residues. The V gene end was trimmed by 0 bases and the J gene end by 6 bases; junction bases not matched to a gene: 11.

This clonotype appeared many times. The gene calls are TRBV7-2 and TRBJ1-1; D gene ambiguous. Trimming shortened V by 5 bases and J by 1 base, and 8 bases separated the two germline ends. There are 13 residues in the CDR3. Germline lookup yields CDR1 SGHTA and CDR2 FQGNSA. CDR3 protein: CASSPRQNTEAFF. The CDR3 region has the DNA TGTGCCAGCAGCCCCCGACAGAACACTGAAGCTTTCTTT.

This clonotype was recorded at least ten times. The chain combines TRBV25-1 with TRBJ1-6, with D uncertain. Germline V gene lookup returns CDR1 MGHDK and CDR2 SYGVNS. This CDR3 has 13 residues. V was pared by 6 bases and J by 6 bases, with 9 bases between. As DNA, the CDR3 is TGTGCCAGCAGGAACCGTCTTAATTCACCCCTCCACTTT. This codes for CASRNRLNSPLHF.

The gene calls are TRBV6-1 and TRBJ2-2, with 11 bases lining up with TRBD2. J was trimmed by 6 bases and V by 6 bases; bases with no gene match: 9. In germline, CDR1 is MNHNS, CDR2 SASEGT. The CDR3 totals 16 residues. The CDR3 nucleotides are TGTGCCAGCAGACCTACTAGCGGGAGCCGGGCCGGGGAGCTGTTTTTT. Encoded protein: CASRPTSGSRAGELFF.

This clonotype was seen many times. The CDR3 DNA sequence: TGTGCCAGTAGTGAGACGGTGAACACTGAAGCTTTCTTT. As protein: CASSETVNTEAFF. The gene calls are TRBV19 and TRBJ1-1; no clear D gene. V was clipped by 5 bases and J by 0 bases, with 7 bases between them. The CDR3 is 13 residues long. Per the germline V gene, CDR1 is LNHDA and CDR2 is SQIVND (reference sequence). Drawing the rest from reference TRBV19 and TRBJ1-1, the complete variable domain is DGGITQSPKYLFRKEGQNVTLSCEQNLNHDAMYWYRQDPGQGLRLIYYSQIVNDFQKGDIAEGYSVSREKKESFPLTVTSAQKNPTAFYLCASSETVNTEAFFGQGTRLTVV.

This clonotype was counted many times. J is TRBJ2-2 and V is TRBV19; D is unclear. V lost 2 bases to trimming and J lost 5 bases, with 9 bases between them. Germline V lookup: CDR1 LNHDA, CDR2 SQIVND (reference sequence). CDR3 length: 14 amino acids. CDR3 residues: CASSITIGTGELFF. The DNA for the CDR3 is TGTGCCAGTAGTATAACGATAGGGACCGGGGAGCTGTTTTTT.

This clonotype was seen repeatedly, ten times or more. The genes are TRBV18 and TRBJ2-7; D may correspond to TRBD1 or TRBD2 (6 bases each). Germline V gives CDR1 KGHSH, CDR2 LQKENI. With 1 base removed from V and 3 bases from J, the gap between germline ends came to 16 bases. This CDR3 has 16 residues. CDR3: CASSPRSPGAGYEQYF. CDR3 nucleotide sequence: TGTGCCAGCTCACCACGCTCACCGGGGGCAGGCTACGAGCAGTACTTC. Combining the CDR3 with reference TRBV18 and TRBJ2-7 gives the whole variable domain NAGVMQNPRHLVRRRGQEARLRCSPMKGHSHVYWYRQLPEEGLKFMVYLQKENIIDESGMPKERFSAEFPKEGPSILRIQQVVRGDSAAYFCASSPRSPGAGYEQYFGPGTRLTVT.

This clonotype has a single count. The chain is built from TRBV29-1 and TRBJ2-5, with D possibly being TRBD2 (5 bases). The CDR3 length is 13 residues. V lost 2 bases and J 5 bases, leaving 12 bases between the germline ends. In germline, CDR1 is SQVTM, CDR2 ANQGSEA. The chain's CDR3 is CSVEWELRETQYF. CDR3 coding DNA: TGCAGCGTTGAATGGGAGTTGAGGGAGACCCAGTACTTC.

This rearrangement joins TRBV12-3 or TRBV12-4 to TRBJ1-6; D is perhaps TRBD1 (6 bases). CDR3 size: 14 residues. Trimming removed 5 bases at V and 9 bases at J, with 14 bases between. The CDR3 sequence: CASSPPGGGSPLHF. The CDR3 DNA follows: TGTGCCAGCAGTCCCCCGGGGGGCGGTTCACCCCTCCACTTT.

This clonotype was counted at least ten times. The CDR3 protein is CASSLAASGGAFQNEQYF. The CDR3 DNA sequence: TGTGCCAGCAGCTTAGCGGCTAGCGGGGGGGCCTTTCAAAACGAGCAGTACTTC. The rearrangement links TRBV7-2 to TRBJ2-7, with 12 bases aligning to TRBD2. CDR1 and CDR2 from the germline V gene are SGHTA and FQGNSA. V trimming: 0 bases; J trimming: 5 bases; junction bases outside the gene matches: 11. This CDR3 is built from 18 residues.